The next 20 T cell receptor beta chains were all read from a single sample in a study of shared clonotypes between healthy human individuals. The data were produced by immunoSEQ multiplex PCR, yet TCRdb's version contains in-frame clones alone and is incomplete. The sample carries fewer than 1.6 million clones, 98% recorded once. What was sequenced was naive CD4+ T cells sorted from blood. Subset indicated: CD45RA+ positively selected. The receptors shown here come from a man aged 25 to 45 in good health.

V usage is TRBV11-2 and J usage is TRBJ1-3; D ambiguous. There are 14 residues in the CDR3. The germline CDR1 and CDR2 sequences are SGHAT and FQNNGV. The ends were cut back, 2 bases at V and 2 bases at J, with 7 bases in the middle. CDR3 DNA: TGTGCCAGCAGCTTATGGGGTACTGGAAACACCATATATTTT. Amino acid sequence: CASSLWGTGNTIYF.

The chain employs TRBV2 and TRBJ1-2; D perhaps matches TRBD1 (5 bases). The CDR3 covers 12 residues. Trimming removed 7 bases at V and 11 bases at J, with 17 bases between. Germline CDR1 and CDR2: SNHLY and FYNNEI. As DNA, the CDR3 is TGTGCCAGCATCCTCGGGACGACCGATTACACCTTC. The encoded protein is CASILGTTDYTF.

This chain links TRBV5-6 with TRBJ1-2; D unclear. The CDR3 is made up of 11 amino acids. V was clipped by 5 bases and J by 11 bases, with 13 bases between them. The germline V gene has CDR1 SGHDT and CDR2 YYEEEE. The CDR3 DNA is TGTGCCAGCAGTTCGTCCCGGTATTACACCTTC. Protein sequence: CASSSSRYYTF. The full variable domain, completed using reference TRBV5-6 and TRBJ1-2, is DAGVTQSPTHLIKTRGQQVTLRCSPKSGHDTVSWYQQALGQGPQFIFQYYEEEERQRGNFPDRFSGHQFPNYSSELNVNALLLGDSALYLCASSSSRYYTFGSGTRLTVV.

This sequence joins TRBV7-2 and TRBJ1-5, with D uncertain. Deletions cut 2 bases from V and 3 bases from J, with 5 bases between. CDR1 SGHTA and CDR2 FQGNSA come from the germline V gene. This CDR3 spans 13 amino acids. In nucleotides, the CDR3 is TGTGCCAGCAGCTTACAAATCAATCAGCCCCAGCATTTT. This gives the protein CASSLQINQPQHF.

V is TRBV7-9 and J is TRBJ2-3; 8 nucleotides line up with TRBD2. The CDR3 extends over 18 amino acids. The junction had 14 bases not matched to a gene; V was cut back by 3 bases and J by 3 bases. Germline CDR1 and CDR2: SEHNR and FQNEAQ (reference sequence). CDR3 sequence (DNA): TGTGCCAGCAGCTTCACTAGCGGTCGCCAGATGGGGACAGATACGCAGTATTTT. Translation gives CASSFTSGRQMGTDTQYF.

The CDR3 nucleotides read TGTGCCATCAGTGACGTTTATAGAAGCATGGGACAGATTGGAAACACCATATATTTT. Amino acid sequence: CAISDVYRSMGQIGNTIYF. V gene TRBV10-3 combines with J gene TRBJ1-3, with 7 bases that match TRBD1. The CDR3 spans 19 residues. V shed 3 bases, J shed 3 bases, and the junction held 17 bases outside the gene matches. In germline, CDR1 is ENHRY, CDR2 SYGVKD.

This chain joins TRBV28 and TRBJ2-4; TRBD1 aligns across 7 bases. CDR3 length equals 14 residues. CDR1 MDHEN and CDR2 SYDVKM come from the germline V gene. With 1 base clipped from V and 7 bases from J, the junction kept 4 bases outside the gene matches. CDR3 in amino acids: CASSLYGTANIQYF. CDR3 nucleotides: TGTGCCAGCAGTTTATATGGGACAGCCAACATTCAGTACTTC.

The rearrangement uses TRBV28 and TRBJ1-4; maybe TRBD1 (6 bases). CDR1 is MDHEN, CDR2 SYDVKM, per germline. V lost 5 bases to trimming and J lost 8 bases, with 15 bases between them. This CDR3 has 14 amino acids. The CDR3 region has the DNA TGTGCCAGCAGTCTCCGGGGGGGCGAGGAAAAACTGTTTTTT. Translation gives CASSLRGGEEKLFF.

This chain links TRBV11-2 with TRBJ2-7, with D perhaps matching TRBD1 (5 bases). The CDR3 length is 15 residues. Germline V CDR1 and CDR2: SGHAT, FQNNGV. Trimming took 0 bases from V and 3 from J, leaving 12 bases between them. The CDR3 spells CASSLDRVDFYEQYF. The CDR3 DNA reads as TGTGCCAGCAGCTTAGACAGGGTGGATTTCTACGAGCAGTACTTC.

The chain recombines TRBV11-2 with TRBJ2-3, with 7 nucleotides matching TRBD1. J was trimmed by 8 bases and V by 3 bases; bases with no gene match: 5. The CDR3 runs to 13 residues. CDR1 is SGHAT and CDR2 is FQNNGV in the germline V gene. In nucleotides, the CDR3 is TGTGCCAGCAGCTTCTACAGGGGCTCTACGCAGTATTTT. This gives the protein CASSFYRGSTQYF. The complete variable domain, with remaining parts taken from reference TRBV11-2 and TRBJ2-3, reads EAGVAQSPRYKIIEKRQSVAFWCNPISGHATLYWYQQILGQGPKLLIQFQNNGVVDDSQLPKDRFSAERLKGVDSTLKIQPAKLEDSAVYLCASSFYRGSTQYFGPGTRLTVL.

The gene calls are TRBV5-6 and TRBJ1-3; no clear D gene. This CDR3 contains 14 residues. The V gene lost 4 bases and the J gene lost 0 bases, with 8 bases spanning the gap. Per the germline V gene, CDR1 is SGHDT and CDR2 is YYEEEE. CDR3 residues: CASSRVDSGNTIYF. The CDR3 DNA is TGTGCCAGCAGCCGGGTCGACTCTGGAAACACCATATATTTT.

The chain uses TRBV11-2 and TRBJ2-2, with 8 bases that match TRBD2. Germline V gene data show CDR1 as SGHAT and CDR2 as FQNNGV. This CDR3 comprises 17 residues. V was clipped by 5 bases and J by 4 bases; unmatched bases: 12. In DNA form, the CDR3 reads TGTGCCAGCAGCCACTGGACTAGCCGGGACGGCACCGGGGAGCTGTTTTTT. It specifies CASSHWTSRDGTGELFF.

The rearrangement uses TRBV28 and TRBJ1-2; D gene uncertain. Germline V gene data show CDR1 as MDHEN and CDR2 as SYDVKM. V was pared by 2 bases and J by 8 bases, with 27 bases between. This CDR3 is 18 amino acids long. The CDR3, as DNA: TGTGCCAGCAGTTTAACGGCCCTGGCCCCCGAAGGGAGGTTCGGCTACACCTTC. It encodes CASSLTALAPEGRFGYTF.

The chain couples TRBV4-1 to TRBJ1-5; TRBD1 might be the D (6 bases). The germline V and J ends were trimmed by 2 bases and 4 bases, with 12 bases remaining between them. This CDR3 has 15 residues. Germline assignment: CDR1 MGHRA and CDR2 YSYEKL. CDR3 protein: CASSQLQGGNQPQHF. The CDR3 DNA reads TGCGCCAGCAGCCAATTACAGGGAGGGAATCAGCCCCAGCATTTT.

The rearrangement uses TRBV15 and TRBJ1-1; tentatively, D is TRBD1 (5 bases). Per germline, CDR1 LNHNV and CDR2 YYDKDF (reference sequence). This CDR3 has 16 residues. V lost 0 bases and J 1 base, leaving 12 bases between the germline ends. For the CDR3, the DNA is TGTGCCACCAGCAGAGATCGGAGGGGTTGGAACACTGAAGCTTTCTTT. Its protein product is CATSRDRRGWNTEAFF.

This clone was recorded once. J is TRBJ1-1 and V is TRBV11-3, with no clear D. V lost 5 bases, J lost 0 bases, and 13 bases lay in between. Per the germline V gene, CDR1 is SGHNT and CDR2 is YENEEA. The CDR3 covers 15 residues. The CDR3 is CASSPQAGLNTEAFF. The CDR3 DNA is TGTGCCAGCAGCCCCCAAGCAGGCTTGAACACTGAAGCTTTCTTT.

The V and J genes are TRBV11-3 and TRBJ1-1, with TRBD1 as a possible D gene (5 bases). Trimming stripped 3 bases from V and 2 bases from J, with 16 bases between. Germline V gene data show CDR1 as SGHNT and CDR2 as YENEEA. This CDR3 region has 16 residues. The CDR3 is CASSFHRKRQNTEAFF. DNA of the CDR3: TGTGCCAGCAGCTTCCACAGGAAGAGACAAAACACTGAAGCTTTCTTT. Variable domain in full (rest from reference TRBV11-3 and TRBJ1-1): EAGVVQSPRYKIIEKKQPVAFWCNPISGHNTLYWYLQNLGQGPELLIRYENEEAVDDSQLPKDRFSAERLKGVDSTLKIQPAELGDSAVYLCASSFHRKRQNTEAFFGQGTRLTVV.

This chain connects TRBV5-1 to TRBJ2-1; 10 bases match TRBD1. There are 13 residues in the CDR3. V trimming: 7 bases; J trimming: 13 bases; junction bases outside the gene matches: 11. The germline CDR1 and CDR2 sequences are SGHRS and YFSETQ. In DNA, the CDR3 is TGCGCCAGCGGGACAGGGGACGCCCTAGGTCAGTTCTTC. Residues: CASGTGDALGQFF.

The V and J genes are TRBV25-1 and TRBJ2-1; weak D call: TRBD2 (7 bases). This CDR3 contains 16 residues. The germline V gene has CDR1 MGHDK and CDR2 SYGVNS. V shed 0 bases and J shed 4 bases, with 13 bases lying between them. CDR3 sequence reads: CASSEYGGGGYNEQFF. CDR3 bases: TGTGCCAGCAGTGAATATGGGGGAGGGGGTTACAATGAGCAGTTCTTC.

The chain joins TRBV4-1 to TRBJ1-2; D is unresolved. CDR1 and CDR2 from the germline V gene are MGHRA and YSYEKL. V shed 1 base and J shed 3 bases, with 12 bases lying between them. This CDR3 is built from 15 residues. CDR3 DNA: TGCGCCAGCAGCCAAGGCCTCCTCTTCCACTATGGCTACACCTTC. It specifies CASSQGLLFHYGYTF.